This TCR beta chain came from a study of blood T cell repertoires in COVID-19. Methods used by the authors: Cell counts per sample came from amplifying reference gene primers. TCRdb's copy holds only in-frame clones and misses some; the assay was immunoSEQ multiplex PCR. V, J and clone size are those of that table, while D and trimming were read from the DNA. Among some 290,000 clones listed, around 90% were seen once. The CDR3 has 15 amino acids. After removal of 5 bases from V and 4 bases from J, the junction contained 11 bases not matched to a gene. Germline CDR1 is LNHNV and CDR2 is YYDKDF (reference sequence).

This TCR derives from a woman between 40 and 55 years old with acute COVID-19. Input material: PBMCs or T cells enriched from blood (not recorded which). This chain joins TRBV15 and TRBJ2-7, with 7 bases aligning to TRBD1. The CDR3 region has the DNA TGTGCCACCAGCCCTCCGGACAGGAAAGGGTACGAGCAGTACTTC. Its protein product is CATSPPDRKGYEQYF.